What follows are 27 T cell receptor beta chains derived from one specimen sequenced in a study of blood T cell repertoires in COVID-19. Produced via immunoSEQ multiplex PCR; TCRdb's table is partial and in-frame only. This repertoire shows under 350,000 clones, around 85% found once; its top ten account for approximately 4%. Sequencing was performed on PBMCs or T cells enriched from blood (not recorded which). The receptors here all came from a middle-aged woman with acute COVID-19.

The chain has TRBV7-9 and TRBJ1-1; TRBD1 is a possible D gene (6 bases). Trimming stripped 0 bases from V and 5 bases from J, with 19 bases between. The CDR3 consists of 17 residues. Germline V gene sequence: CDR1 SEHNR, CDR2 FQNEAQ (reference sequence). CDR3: CASSLAGQGIFVTEAFF. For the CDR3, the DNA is TGTGCCAGCAGCTTAGCCGGGCAGGGGATATTTGTAACTGAAGCTTTCTTT.

The CDR3 DNA is TGTGCCAGCTCACCAACAGGGGAAAGGCTCCGCAACTATGGCTACACCTTC. This sequence encodes CASSPTGERLRNYGYTF. The chain is built from TRBV18 and TRBJ1-2; 7 bases are a match to TRBD1. The CDR3 spans 17 residues. V lost 2 bases to trimming and J lost 2 bases; unmatched junction nucleotides: 11. In germline, CDR1 is KGHSH, CDR2 LQKENI.

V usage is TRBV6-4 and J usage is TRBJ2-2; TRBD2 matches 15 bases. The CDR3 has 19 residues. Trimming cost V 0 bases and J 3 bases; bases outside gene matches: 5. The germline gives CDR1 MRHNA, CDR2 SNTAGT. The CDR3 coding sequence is TGTGCCAGCAGTGACTCAGGACTAGCGGGAGGGCTTCACACCGGGGAGCTGTTTTTT. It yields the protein CASSDSGLAGGLHTGELFF.

The CDR3 DNA reads TGTGCCAGCAGCTTAGTTACGGGGGTCGATAATTCACCCCTCCACTTT. Protein sequence: CASSLVTGVDNSPLHF. The chain employs TRBV7-2 and TRBJ1-6, with D tentatively TRBD1 (5 bases). The CDR3 is 16 residues long. Trimming cost V 1 base and J 5 bases, with 12 bases left between them. In germline, CDR1 is SGHTA, CDR2 FQGNSA.

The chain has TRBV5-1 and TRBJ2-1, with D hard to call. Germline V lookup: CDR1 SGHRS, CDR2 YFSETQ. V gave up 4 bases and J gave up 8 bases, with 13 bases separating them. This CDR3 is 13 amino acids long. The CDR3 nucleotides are TGCGCCAGCAGCCAAACTTTTACGGATGAGCAGTTCTTC. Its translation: CASSQTFTDEQFF.

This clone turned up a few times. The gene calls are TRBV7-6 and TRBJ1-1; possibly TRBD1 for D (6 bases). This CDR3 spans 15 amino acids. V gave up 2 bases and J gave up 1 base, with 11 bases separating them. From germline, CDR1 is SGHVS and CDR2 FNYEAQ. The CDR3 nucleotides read TGTGCCAGCAGCTTATTCACAGGGAAGAACACTGAAGCTTTCTTT. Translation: CASSLFTGKNTEAFF.

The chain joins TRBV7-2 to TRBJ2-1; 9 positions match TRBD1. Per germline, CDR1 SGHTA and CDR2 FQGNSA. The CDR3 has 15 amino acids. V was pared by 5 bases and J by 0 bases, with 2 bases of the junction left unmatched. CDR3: CASSPTGGSYNEQFF. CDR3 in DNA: TGTGCCAGCAGCCCGACAGGGGGCTCCTACAATGAGCAGTTCTTC.

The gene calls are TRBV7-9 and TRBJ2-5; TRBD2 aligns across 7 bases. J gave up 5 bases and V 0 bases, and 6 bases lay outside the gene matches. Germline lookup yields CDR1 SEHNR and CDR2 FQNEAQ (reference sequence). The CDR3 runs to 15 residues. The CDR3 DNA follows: TGTGCCAGCAGCTTAGCGCGGGCACTAGCGGAGACCCAGTACTTC. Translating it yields CASSLARALAETQYF. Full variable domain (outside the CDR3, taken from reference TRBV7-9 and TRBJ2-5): DTGVSQNPRHKITKRGQNVTFRCDPISEHNRLYWYRQTLGQGPEFLTYFQNEAQLEKSRLLSDRFSAERPKGSFSTLEIQRTEQGDSAMYLCASSLARALAETQYFGPGTRLLVL.

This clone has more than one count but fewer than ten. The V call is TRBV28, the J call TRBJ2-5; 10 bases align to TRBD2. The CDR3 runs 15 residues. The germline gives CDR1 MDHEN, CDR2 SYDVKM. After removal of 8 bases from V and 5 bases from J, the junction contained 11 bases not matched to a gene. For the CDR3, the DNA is TGTGCCAGCCAACGGACTAGCGGCGCCCAGGAGACCCAGTACTTC. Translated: CASQRTSGAQETQYF. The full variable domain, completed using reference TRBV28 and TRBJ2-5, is DVKVTQSSRYLVKRTGEKVFLECVQDMDHENMFWYRQDPGLGLRLIYFSYDVKMKEKGDIPEGYSVSREKKERFSLILESASTNQTSMYLCASQRTSGAQETQYFGPGTRLLVL.

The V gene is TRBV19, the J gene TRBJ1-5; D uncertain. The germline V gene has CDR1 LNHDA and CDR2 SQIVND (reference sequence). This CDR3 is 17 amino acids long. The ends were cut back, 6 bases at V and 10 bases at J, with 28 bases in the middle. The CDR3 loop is CASSDYTSPGWVHPQHF. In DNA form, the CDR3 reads TGTGCCAGTAGCGATTATACCTCTCCGGGGTGGGTACACCCCCAGCATTTT.

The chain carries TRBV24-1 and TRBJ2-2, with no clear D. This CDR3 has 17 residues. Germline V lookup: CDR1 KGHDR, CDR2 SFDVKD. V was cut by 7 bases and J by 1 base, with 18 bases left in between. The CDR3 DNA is TGTGCCACCAGCCAACCTCCTAGTTCCGTGAACACCGGGGAGCTGTTTTTT. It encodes CATSQPPSSVNTGELFF.

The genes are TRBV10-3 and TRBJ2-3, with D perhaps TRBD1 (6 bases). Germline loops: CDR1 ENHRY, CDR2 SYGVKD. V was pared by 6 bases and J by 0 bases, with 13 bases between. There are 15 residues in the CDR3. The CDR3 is CAIRDSGGSTDTQYF. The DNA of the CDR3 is TGTGCCATCAGGGACAGCGGAGGCAGCACAGATACGCAGTATTTT.

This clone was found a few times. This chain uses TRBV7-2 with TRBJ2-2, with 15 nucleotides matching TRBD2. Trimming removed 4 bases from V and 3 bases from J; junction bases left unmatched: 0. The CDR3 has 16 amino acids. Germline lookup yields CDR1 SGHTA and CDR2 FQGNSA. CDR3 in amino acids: CASSWTSGRDTGELFF. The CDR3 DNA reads TGTGCCAGCAGCTGGACTAGCGGGAGGGACACCGGGGAGCTGTTTTTT.

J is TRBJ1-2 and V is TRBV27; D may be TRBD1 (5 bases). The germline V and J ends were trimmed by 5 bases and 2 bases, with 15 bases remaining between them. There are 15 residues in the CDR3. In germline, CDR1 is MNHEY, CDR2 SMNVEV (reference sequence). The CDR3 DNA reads TGTGCCAGCAGTCCCTCCCGGGCAGGGAACTATGGCTACACCTTC. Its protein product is CASSPSRAGNYGYTF.

The DNA for the CDR3 is TGTGCCAGTAGTATTGGGTTTCAGGAGAACACTGAAGCTTTCTTT. Its translation: CASSIGFQENTEAFF. This chain joins TRBV19 and TRBJ1-1, with D unclear. From germline, CDR1 is LNHDA and CDR2 SQIVND (reference sequence). Trimming shortened V by 3 bases and J by 1 base, and 12 bases separated the two germline ends. CDR3 length: 15 residues.

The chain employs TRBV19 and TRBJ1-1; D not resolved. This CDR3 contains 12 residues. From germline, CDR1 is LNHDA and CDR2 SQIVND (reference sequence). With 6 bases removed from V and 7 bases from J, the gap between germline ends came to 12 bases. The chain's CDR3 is CASRPLPGEAFF. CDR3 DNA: TGTGCCAGTAGACCCCTGCCGGGTGAAGCTTTCTTT.

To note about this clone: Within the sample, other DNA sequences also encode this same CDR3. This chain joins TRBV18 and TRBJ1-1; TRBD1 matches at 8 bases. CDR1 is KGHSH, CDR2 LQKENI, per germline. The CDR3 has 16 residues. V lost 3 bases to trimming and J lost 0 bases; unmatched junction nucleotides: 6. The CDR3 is CASSPRQGSMNTEAFF. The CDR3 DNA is TGTGCCAGCTCACCTAGACAGGGGTCCATGAACACTGAAGCTTTCTTT.

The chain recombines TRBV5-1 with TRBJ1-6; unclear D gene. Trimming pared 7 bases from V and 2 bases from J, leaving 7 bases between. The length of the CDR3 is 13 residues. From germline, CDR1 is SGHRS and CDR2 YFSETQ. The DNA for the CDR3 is TGCGCCAGCCGCTATACCTATAATTCACCCCTCCACTTT. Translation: CASRYTYNSPLHF.

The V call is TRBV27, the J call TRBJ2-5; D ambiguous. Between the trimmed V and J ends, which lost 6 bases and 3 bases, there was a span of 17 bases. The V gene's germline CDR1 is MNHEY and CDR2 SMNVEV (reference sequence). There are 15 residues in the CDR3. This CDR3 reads CASRTQRELKETQYF. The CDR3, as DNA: TGTGCCAGCAGAACCCAAAGAGAACTTAAAGAGACCCAGTACTTC.

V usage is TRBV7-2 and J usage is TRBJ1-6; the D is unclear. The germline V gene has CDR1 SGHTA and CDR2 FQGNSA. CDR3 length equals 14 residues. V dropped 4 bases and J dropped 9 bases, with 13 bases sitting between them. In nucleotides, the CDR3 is TGTGCCAGCAGCTCACCCACTTATTTTTCACCCCTCCACTTT. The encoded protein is CASSSPTYFSPLHF.

The CDR3 nucleotides are TGTGCCAGCAGCCTTCAGGGGGGCAATCAGCCCCAGCATTTT. Amino acid sequence: CASSLQGGNQPQHF. This chain connects TRBV6-2 or TRBV6-3 to TRBJ1-5; 7 positions agree with TRBD1. The CDR3 is 14 amino acids. Germline CDR1 MNHEY, CDR2 SVGEGT. V was pared by 6 bases and J by 2 bases, with 4 bases of the junction left unmatched.

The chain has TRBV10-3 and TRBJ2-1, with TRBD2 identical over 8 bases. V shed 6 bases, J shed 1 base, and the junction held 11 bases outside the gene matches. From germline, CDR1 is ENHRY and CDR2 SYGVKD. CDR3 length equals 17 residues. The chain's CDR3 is CAISRVGSGISYNEQFF. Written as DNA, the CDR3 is TGTGCCATCAGCAGAGTCGGTAGCGGGATTTCCTACAATGAGCAGTTCTTC.

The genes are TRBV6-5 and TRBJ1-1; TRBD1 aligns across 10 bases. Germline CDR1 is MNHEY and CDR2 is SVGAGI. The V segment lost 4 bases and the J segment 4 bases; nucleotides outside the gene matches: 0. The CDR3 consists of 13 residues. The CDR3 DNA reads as TGTGCCAGCAGTTGGGACAGGGGCACTGAAGCTTTCTTT. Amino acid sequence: CASSWDRGTEAFF.

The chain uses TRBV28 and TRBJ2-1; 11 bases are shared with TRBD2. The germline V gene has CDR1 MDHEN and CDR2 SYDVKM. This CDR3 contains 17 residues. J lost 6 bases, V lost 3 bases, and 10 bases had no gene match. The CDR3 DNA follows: TGTGCCAGCAGTTTTGGGGCGGGGACTAGCGGTATCAATGAGCAGTTCTTC. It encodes CASSFGAGTSGINEQFF.

As DNA, the CDR3 is TGTGCCAGCAGTTTACATGAGTACTACGAGCAGTACTTC. This codes for CASSLHEYYEQYF. The rearrangement links TRBV12-3 or TRBV12-4 to TRBJ2-7, with unresolved D. Between the trimmed V and J ends, which lost 2 bases and 3 bases, there was a span of 8 bases. There are 13 residues in the CDR3.

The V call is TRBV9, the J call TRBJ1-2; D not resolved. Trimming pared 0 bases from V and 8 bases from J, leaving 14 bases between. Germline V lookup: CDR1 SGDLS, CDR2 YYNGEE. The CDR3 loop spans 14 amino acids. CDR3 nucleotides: TGTGCCAGCAGCGTAGCTAAAGCGAACGGAGGCTACACCTTC. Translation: CASSVAKANGGYTF.

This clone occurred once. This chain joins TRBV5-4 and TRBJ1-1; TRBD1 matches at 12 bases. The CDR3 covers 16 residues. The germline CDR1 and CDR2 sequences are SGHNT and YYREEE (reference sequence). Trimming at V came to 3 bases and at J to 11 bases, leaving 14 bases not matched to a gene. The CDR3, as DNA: TGTGCCAGCAGCTATCTGACCGGGACAGGGGGCGCGGAGGCTTTCTTT. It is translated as CASSYLTGTGGAEAFF.